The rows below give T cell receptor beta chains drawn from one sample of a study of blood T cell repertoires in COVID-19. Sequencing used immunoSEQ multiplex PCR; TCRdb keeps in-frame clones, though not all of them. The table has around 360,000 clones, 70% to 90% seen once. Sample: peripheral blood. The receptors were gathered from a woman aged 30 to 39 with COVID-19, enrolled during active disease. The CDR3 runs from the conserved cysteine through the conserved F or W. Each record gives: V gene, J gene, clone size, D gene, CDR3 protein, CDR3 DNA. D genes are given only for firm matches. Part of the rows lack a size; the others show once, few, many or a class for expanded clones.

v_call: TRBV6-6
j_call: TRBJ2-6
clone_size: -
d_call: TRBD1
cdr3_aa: CASSWVPGTVRVSGANVLTF
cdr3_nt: TGTGCCAGCAGCTGGGTCCCCGGGACAGTGAGAGTAAGTGGGGCCAACGTCCTGACTTTC

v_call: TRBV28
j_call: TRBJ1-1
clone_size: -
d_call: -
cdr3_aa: CASSRWTESNTEAFF
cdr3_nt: TGTGCCAGCAGCCGCTGGACAGAATCGAACACTGAAGCTTTCTTT

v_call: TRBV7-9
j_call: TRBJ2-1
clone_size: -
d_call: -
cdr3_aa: CASSHRAGGVTSYNEQFF
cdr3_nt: TGTGCCAGCAGCCATCGGGCGGGCGGGGTAACCTCCTACAATGAGCAGTTCTTC

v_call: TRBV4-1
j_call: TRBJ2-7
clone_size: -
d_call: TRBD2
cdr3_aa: CASSQEPPMAGGGYEQYF
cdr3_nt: TGCGCCAGCAGCCAAGAGCCCCCCATGGCGGGAGGGGGCTACGAGCAGTACTTC

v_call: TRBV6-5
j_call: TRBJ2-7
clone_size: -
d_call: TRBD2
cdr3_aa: CASSQFSGIAYEQYF
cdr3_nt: TGTGCCAGCAGTCAGTTTAGCGGGATTGCCTACGAGCAGTACTTC

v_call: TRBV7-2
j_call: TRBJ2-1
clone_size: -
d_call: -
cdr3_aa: CASSNHGDEQFF
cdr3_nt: TGTGCCAGCAGCAACCACGGGGATGAGCAGTTCTTC

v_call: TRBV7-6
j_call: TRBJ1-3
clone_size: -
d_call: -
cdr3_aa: CASSSPRATSGNTIYF
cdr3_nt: TGTGCCAGCAGCTCCCCGAGGGCTACCTCTGGAAACACCATATATTTT

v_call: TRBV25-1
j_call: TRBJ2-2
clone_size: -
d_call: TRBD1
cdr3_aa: CASSDQGARELFF
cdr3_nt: TGTGCCAGCAGTGATCAGGGGGCCCGGGAGCTGTTTTTT

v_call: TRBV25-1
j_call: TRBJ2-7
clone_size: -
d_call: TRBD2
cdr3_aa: CASSGGLAGEGYEQYF
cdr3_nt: TGTGCCAGCAGTGGGGGACTAGCGGGAGAAGGGTACGAGCAGTACTTC

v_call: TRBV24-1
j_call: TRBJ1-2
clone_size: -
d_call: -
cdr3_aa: CATSDPGVYGYTF
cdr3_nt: TGTGCCACCAGTGACCCAGGGGTCTATGGCTACACCTTC

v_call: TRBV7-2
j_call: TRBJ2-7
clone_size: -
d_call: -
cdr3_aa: CASSLRTAPSSYEQYF
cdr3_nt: TGTGCCAGCAGCTTAAGAACAGCCCCGAGCTCCTACGAGCAGTACTTC

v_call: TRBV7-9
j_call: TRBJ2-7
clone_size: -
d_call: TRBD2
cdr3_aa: CASSRRAGLADSYEQYF
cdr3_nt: TGTGCCAGCAGCCGCCGAGCGGGACTAGCGGATTCCTACGAGCAGTACTTC

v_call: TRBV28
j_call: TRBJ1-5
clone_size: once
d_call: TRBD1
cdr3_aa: CAAGGGNQPQHF
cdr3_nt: TGTGCCGCAGGGGGAGGCAATCAGCCCCAGCATTTT

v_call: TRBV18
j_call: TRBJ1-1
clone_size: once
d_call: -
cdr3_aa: CAGLSDAEAFF
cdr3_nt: TGTGCGGGCCTATCAGACGCTGAAGCTTTCTTT

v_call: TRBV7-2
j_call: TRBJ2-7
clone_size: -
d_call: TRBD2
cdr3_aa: CASRSSSGHHEQYF
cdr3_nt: TGTGCCAGCAGGAGTTCTAGCGGGCACCACGAGCAGTACTTC

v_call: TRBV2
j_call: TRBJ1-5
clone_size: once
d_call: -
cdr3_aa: CASSSGVNQPQHF
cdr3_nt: TGTGCCAGCAGTTCGGGGGTCAATCAGCCCCAGCATTTT

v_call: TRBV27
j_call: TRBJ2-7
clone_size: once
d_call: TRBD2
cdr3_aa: CASSLRTSGTSASYEQYF
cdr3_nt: TGTGCCAGCAGTTTACGGACCTCCGGGACTAGCGCCTCCTACGAGCAGTACTTC

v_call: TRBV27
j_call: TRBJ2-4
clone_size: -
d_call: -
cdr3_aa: CASEITKVAKNIQYF
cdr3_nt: TGTGCCAGCGAAATAACTAAAGTGGCTAAAAACATTCAGTACTTC

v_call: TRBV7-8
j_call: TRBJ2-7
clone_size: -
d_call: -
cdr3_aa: CASSQHLVAEQYF
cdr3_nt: TGTGCCAGCAGCCAACACCTGGTTGCCGAGCAGTACTTC

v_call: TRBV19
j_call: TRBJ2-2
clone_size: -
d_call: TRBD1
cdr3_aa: CASSTEGQGRTGELFF
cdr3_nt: TGTGCCAGTAGTACCGAGGGACAGGGAAGGACCGGGGAGCTGTTTTTT

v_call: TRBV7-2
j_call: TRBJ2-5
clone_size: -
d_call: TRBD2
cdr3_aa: CASSRGGLAGFETQYF
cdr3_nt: TGTGCCAGCAGCCGGGGGGGGCTAGCGGGATTTGAGACCCAGTACTTC

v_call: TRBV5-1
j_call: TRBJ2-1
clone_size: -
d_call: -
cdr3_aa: CASSLADSVRFDEQFF
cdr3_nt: TGCGCCAGCAGCTTGGCGGACAGCGTCCGGTTCGATGAGCAGTTCTTC

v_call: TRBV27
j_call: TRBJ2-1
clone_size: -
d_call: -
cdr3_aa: CASSLYNEQFF
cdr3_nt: TGTGCCAGCAGTCTATACAATGAGCAGTTCTTC

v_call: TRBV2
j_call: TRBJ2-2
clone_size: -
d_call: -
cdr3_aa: CASSELLSTGELFF
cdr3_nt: TGTGCCAGCAGTGAGCTACTGTCAACCGGGGAGCTGTTTTTT

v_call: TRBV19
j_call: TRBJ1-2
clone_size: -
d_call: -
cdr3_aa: CASSRGQEDGYTF
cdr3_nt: TGTGCCAGTAGTAGGGGTCAGGAGGATGGCTACACCTTC

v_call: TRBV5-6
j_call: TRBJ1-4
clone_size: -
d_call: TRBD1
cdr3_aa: CASSIRGRKLFF
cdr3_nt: TGTGCCAGCAGCATCAGGGGGCGCAAGCTGTTTTTT

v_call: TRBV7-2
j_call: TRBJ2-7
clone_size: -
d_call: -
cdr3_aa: CASSLPMLAGNPAEQYF
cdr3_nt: TGTGCCAGCAGCCTACCGATGTTGGCAGGGAATCCAGCCGAGCAGTACTTC

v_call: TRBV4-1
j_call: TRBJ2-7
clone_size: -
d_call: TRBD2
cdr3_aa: CASSSPGGTYEQYF
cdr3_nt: TGCGCCAGCAGCAGCCCGGGAGGTACCTACGAGCAGTACTTC

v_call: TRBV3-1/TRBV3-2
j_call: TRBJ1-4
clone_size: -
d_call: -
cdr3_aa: CASSQGAGSEKLFF
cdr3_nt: TGTGCCAGCAGCCAAGGGGCAGGTTCAGAAAAACTGTTTTTT

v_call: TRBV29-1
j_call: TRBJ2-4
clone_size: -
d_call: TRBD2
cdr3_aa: CSVPGLYLAGDGRDIQYF
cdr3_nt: TGCAGCGTGCCCGGATTATATTTGGCGGGAGATGGAAGGGACATTCAGTACTTC

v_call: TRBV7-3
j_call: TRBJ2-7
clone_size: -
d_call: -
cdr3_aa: CASSLRAGISYEQYF
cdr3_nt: TGTGCCAGCAGCTTAAGAGCAGGTATTTCCTACGAGCAGTACTTC

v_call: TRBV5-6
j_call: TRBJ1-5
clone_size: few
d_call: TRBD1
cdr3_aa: CASSFTGVGNQPQHF
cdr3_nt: TGTGCCAGCAGCTTTACAGGGGTTGGAAATCAGCCCCAGCATTTT

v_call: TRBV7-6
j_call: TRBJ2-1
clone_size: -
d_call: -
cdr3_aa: CASSLRPSAGATYNEQFF
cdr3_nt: TGTGCCAGCAGCTTACGGCCCTCGGCAGGGGCTACCTACAATGAGCAGTTCTTC

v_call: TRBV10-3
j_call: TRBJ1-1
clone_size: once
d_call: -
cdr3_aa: CAIKSGPNTEAFF
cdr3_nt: TGTGCCATCAAGTCAGGGCCGAACACTGAAGCTTTCTTT

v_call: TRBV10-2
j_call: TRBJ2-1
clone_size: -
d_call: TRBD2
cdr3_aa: CASSDPSGADNEQFF
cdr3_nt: TGCGCCAGCAGTGACCCTAGCGGGGCTGACAATGAGCAGTTCTTC

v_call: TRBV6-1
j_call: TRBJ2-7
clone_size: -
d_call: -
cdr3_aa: CASSEENLGPVYEQYF
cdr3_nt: TGTGCCAGCAGTGAAGAGAATCTAGGCCCGGTCTACGAGCAGTACTTC

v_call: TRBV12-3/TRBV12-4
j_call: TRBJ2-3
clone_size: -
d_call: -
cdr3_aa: CASRTRVSDTQYF
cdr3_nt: TGTGCCAGCAGAACCCGAGTATCAGATACGCAGTATTTT

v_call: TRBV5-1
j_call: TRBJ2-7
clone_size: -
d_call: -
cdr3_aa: CASSSQANEASYEQYF
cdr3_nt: TGCGCCAGCAGCTCCCAAGCTAACGAGGCCTCCTACGAGCAGTACTTC

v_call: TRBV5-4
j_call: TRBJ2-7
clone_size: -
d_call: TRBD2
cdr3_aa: CASSSLAGGPYEQYF
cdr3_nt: TGTGCCAGCAGCTCCCTAGCGGGAGGCCCCTACGAGCAGTACTTC

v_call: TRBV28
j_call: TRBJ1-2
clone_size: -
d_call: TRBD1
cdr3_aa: CASSLWGQGLGYGYTF
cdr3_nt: TGTGCCAGCAGTTTATGGGGACAGGGGCTTGGCTATGGCTACACCTTC

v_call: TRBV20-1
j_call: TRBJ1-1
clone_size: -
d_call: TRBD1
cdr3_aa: CSASGGTATNTEAFF
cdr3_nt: TGCAGTGCTAGTGGCGGGACAGCGACGAACACTGAAGCTTTCTTT

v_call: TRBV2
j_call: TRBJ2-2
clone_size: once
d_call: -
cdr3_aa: CASSPMGLLSTGELFF
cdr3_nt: TGTGCCAGCAGTCCTATGGGACTTCTTTCCACCGGGGAGCTGTTTTTT

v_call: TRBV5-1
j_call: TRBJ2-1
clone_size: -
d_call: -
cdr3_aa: CASSFRAGSYNEQFF
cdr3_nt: TGCGCCAGCAGCTTTAGAGCAGGCTCCTACAATGAGCAGTTCTTC

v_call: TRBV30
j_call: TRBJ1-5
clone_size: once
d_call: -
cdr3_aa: CAWGDNSNQPQHF
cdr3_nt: TGTGCCTGGGGGGACAATAGCAATCAGCCCCAGCATTTT

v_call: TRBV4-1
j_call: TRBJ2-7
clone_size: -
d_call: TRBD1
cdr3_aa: CASSGRDSNEQYF
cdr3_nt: TGCGCCAGCAGCGGCCGGGACAGCAACGAGCAGTACTTC

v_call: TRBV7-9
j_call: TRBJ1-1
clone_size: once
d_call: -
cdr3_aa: CASSRGGANTEAFF
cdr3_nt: TGTGCCAGCAGCCGAGGGGGGGCTAACACTGAAGCTTTCTTT

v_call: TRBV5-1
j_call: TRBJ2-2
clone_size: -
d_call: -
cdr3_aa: CASSYRRAPGTGELFF
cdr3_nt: TGCGCCAGCAGCTACAGGAGGGCACCGGGCACCGGGGAGCTGTTTTTT

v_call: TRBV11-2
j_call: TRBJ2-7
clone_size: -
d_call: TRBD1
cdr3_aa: CASSFLGTGGGEQYF
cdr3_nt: TGTGCCAGCAGCTTCCTCGGGACAGGGGGAGGCGAGCAGTACTTC

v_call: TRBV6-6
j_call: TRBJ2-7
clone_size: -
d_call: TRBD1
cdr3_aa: CASSYPDRGSYEQYF
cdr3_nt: TGTGCCAGCAGTTACCCGGACAGGGGGTCCTACGAGCAGTACTTC

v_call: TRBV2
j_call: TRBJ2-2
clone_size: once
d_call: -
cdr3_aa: CASSEIEAGELFF
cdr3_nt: TGTGCCAGCAGTGAAATTGAGGCCGGGGAGCTGTTTTTT

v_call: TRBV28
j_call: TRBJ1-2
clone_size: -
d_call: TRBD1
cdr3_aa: CASRQGDRRGYGYTF
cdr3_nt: TGTGCCAGCCGACAGGGGGATCGACGTGGGTATGGCTACACCTTC

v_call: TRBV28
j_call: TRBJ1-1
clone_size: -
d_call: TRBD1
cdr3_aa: CASSLAWTGRNTEAFF
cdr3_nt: TGTGCCAGCAGTTTGGCTTGGACAGGGCGAAACACTGAAGCTTTCTTT

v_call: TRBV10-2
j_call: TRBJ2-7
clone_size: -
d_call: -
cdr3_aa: CASTSGATYEQYF
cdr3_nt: TGCGCCAGCACTTCAGGGGCCACCTACGAGCAGTACTTC

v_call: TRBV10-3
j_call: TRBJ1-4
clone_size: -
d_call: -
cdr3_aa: CAISESLNEKLFF
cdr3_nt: TGTGCCATCAGTGAGTCCCTGAATGAAAAACTGTTTTTT

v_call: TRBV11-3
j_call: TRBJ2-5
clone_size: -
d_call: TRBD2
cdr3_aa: CASSAAPGGETQYF
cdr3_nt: TGTGCCAGCAGCGCGGCCCCGGGGGGGGAGACCCAGTACTTC

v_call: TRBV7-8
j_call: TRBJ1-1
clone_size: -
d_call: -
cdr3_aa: CASSLARGRTEAFF
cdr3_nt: TGTGCCAGCAGCTTAGCGAGAGGGAGGACTGAAGCTTTCTTT

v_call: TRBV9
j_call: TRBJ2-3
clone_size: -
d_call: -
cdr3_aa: CASSGLGRADTQYF
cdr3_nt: TGTGCCAGCAGCGGACTAGGGAGAGCAGATACGCAGTATTTT

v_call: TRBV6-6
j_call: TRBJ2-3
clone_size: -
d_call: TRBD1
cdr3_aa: CASSLPGTGNTDTQYF
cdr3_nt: TGTGCCAGCAGCCTCCCCGGGACAGGGAACACAGATACGCAGTATTTT

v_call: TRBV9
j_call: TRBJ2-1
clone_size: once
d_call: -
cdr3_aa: CASSVVPSGDEQFF
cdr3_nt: TGTGCCAGCAGCGTAGTACCCTCGGGAGATGAGCAGTTCTTC